A single TCR beta chain is shown here with its context. The data were taken from a study of CD8 T cells in Susac syndrome. The CDR3 sequence is 13 residues long. V lost 6 bases to trimming and J lost 8 bases; unmatched junction nucleotides: 6. The germline V gene encodes CDR1 SNHLY and CDR2 FYNNEI. RNA was extracted with the RNeasy kit, and a quantity of roughly 0.5 to 1 ug was reverse transcribed using random hexamers. TCRdb re-called the immunoSEQ multiplex PCR reads through MiXCR, storing one row per CDR3 protein. The sample carries 110,000 to 150,000 distinct CDR3 sequences, around 95% recorded once.

This clonotype originated in a human donor with Susac syndrome. The chain uses TRBV2 and TRBJ1-2; 10 bases agree with TRBD1. Sample: CD4+ T cells from PBMCs. The CDR3 DNA sequence: TGTGCCAGCAGGGGACAGGGGATTCAAGGCTACACCTTC. It specifies CASRGQGIQGYTF.